This T cell receptor beta chain derives from a study of T cell changes during pregnancy in multiple sclerosis (dated by TCRdb to between 2018 and 2020). For the wider study: The study examined how the T cell repertoire changed over the course of pregnancy in women with multiple sclerosis.

A few counts support this clone. This clone's antigen is unknown. Per-base quality was not reported, and no clone a single base away is much larger than it. The method behind the library was the immunoSEQ multiplex PCR assay. TCRdb carries this immuneACCESS record with in-frame sequences only. Its versions omit some clonotypes, under half of them owing to an unresolved V gene in the studies checked, with the rest unexplained. The sample yields about 85,000 clones; just over 90% were counted once. The leading ten clones occupy roughly 2.5% of the sample. Sample: peripheral blood, taken in the first trimester of pregnancy. This clonotype was obtained from a female donor with multiple sclerosis, enrolled in a pregnancy study.

The CDR3 loop reads CASSLLAGGSYNEQFF. The nucleotide sequence reads as follows: TGTGCCAGCAGCTTATTAGCGGGGGGTTCCTACAATGAGCAGTTCTTC. The chain was built from TRBV11-2 and TRBJ2-1; 10 bases in the junction line up with TRBD2. CDR3 length: 16 amino acids, cysteine to phenylalanine. Only the CDR3 part of the read is kept: 48 bases, read in frame from the first base. Germline trimming: 2 bases from V, 1 base from J; junction bases outside gene matches: 2. Per the germline V gene, SGHAT is the CDR1 and FQNNGV is the CDR2. With all but the CDR3 taken from the reference TRBV11-2 and TRBJ2-1 genes, the full variable domain is: EAGVAQSPRYKIIEKRQSVAFWCNPISGHATLYWYQQILGQGPKLLIQFQNNGVVDDSQLPKDRFSAERLKGVDSTLKIQPAKLEDSAVYLCASSLLAGGSYNEQFFGPGTRLTVL.